The clone carrying this T cell receptor beta chain occurred once. Its antigen is unidentified. Germline CDR1 is PRHDT and CDR2 is FYEKMQ (reference sequence). The CDR3 has 15 amino acids. V was cut by 6 bases and J by 5 bases, with 19 bases left in between. TCRdb reprocessed the multiplex PCR reads via MiXCR and lists one record per CDR3 protein. The profile shows under 250,000 distinct CDR3 sequences, roughly 30% of them singletons. These data are taken from a study of breast tumors, draining lymph nodes, adjacent tissues. Axillary draining lymph nodes of breast cancer patients supplied the node samples. Notes on the study in general: Data only fit, rather than demonstrated, lymph node origin of most tumor T cells.

This sequence originates from a female donor with breast cancer. Some clones in this sample may be carry-over from other donors' samples. Sequencing was done on a sample of axillary lymph node tissue. This chain connects TRBV13 to TRBJ1-2; a weak D match, TRBD1 (5 bases). CDR3 sequence: CASRGRGTVIYGYTF. CDR3 DNA: TGTGCCAGCAGGGGGCGCGGGACGGTTATTTATGGCTACACCTTC.